This TCR beta chain was identified during a study of cytomegalovirus exposure and HLA in healthy donors. The CDR3 is 14 amino acids. Germline CDR1 and CDR2: SGHDT and YYEEEE. The PCR made use of 60 Vbeta and 13 Jbeta primers. TCRdb's table, derived via immunoSEQ multiplex PCR, lists solely in-frame clones and lacks some. The sample gives some 200,000 clones, roughly 84% of which show up once; about 2.6% is in the top ten. The clonotype originates from a woman aged 45-65 years in good health and CMV-seropositive. The sample was PBMCs. This rearrangement joins TRBV5-6 to TRBJ2-5; weak D call: TRBD1 (7 bases). Judging by the DNA end, TRBJ2-7 fits better; the J call may be wrong. The CDR3 coding sequence is TGTGCCAGCAGCGCGGGACAGCCCCTCTACGAGCAGTACTTC. This translates into CASSAGQPLYEQYF.